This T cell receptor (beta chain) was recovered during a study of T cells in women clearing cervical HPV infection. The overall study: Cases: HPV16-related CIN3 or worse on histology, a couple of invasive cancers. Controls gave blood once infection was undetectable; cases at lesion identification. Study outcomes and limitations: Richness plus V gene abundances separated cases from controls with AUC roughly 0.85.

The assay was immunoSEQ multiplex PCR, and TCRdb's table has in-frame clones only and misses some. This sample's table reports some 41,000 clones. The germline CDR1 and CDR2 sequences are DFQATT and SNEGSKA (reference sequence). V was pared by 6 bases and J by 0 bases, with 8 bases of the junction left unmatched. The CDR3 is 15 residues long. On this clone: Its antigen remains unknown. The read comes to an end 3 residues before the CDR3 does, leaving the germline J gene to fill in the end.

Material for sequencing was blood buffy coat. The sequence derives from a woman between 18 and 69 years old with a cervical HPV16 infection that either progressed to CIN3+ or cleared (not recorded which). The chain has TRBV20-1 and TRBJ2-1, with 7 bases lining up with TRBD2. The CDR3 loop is CSARKSGDSYNEQFF. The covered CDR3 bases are TGCAGTGCAAGGAAAAGCGGGGACTCCTACAATGAG.